What follows are 24 T cell receptor beta chains derived from one specimen sequenced in a study of shared clonotypes between healthy human individuals. Clones were read by immunoSEQ multiplex PCR, and TCRdb kept only the in-frame ones, dropping some. The sample gives about 2 million clones, 85% to 95% of which show up once; roughly 0.13% is in the top ten. Material: naive CD4+ T cells sorted from blood. Subset meaning: CD45RA+ positively selected. These receptors came from a man between 18 and 29 years old in good health.

The chain is built from TRBV7-9 and TRBJ2-3; 9 bases map to TRBD1. With 5 bases clipped from V and 3 bases from J, the junction kept 6 bases outside the gene matches. CDR3 length: 15 amino acids. Germline-derived CDR1 and CDR2 are SEHNR and FQNEAQ (reference sequence). The CDR3 protein is CASSARDRETDTQYF. The CDR3 nucleotides are TGTGCCAGCAGCGCCCGGGACAGGGAAACAGATACGCAGTATTTT.

This chain links TRBV4-3 with TRBJ2-3; D is perhaps TRBD2 (5 bases). CDR3 length: 15 residues. The V gene's germline CDR1 is LGHNA and CDR2 YSLEER. Trimming removed 1 base at V and 4 bases at J, with 12 bases between. In DNA, the CDR3 is TGCGCCAGCAGCCAAGGGAGGAGTGTCGCAGATACGCAGTATTTT. This gives the protein CASSQGRSVADTQYF.

The chain links TRBV4-1 to TRBJ1-5; D unresolved. Germline assignment: CDR1 MGHRA and CDR2 YSYEKL. The ends were cut back, 3 bases at V and 5 bases at J, with 20 bases in the middle. The CDR3 totals 17 residues. Here the CDR3 DNA reads TGCGCCAGCAGCCAGGAGGGAAACGGCCGGTGGGATCAGCCCCAGCATTTT. Protein: CASSQEGNGRWDQPQHF.

The genes are TRBV2 and TRBJ2-2; D may be TRBD1 or TRBD2 (5 bases each). Trimming removed 6 bases at V and 6 bases at J, with 14 bases between. Germline-derived CDR1 and CDR2 are SNHLY and FYNNEI. The CDR3 extends over 14 amino acids. In DNA form, the CDR3 reads TGTGCCAGCAGGCCGGGACGCGAGGCCGGGGAGCTGTTTTTT. Translation: CASRPGREAGELFF.

For this clone: Other DNA sequences within the sample encode an identical CDR3. V is TRBV10-3 and J is TRBJ2-5, with TRBD2 matching 12 bases. CDR3 size: 14 residues. Germline V gene sequence: CDR1 ENHRY, CDR2 SYGVKD. The junction had 0 bases not matched to a gene; V was cut back by 4 bases and J by 3 bases. The CDR3 protein is CAISGLAGEETQYF. In DNA form, the CDR3 reads TGTGCCATCAGTGGACTAGCGGGAGAAGAGACCCAGTACTTC.

This clone was observed a single time. The rearrangement links TRBV28 to TRBJ1-2, with unresolved D. Trimming cost V 3 bases and J 4 bases, with 9 bases left between them. The CDR3 extends over 13 amino acids. The germline gives CDR1 MDHEN, CDR2 SYDVKM. CDR3 protein: CASSFSRIYGYTF. The CDR3 nucleotides are TGTGCCAGCAGTTTTTCCAGGATCTATGGCTACACCTTC.

The chain recombines TRBV7-2 with TRBJ2-1, with TRBD2 identical over 8 bases. This CDR3 is 16 amino acids long. Germline-derived CDR1 and CDR2 are SGHTA and FQGNSA. V lost 1 base and J lost 2; bases outside the gene matches: 4. The CDR3: CASSLERRGAYNEQFF. CDR3 bases: TGTGCCAGCAGCTTAGAACGGCGGGGGGCCTACAATGAGCAGTTCTTC.

This clone came up a few times. The chain recombines TRBV7-8 with TRBJ1-5, with no clear D. V gave up 4 bases and J gave up 1 base, with 8 bases separating them. The CDR3 is made up of 14 amino acids. The germline V gene has CDR1 SGHVS and CDR2 FQNEAQ. The CDR3 protein is CASSSLGSNQPQHF. CDR3 bases: TGTGCCAGCAGCTCTCTAGGGAGCAATCAGCCCCAGCATTTT.

V and J are TRBV18 and TRBJ2-3, with 7 bases identical to TRBD2. The germline V gene encodes CDR1 KGHSH and CDR2 LQKENI. CDR3 length: 16 amino acids. V trimming: 3 bases; J trimming: 2 bases; junction bases outside the gene matches: 8. CDR3 nucleotide sequence: TGTGCCAGCTCACCGCAGGTCGGGGGGATCACAGATACGCAGTATTTT. Encoded protein: CASSPQVGGITDTQYF.

This clone has only one observation. The chain has TRBV4-1 and TRBJ1-2; the D gene is possibly TRBD1 (6 bases). V shed 1 base and J shed 3 bases, with 15 bases lying between them. The CDR3 contains 16 residues. The germline V gene encodes CDR1 MGHRA and CDR2 YSYEKL. CDR3 DNA sequence: TGCGCCAGCAGCCAAGGGGAGAACAGGGTAGACTATGGCTACACCTTC. Translation gives CASSQGENRVDYGYTF.

This clone is a singleton in its sample. At the DNA level, this CDR3 is encoded by other sequences in the same sample as well. The J gene is TRBJ2-1, the V gene TRBV7-8, with 8 bases that match TRBD2. Germline loops: CDR1 SGHVS, CDR2 FQNEAQ. With 1 base clipped from V and 3 bases from J, the junction kept 2 bases outside the gene matches. This CDR3 has 15 residues. The chain's CDR3 is CASSLEAGGYNEQFF. CDR3 bases: TGTGCCAGCAGCTTAGAGGCGGGAGGCTACAATGAGCAGTTCTTC.

In its sample, this clone was seen once. The chain couples TRBV28 to TRBJ2-4; 9 positions match TRBD2. CDR3 length: 16 amino acids. J was trimmed by 7 bases and V by 4 bases; bases with no gene match: 11. Looked up from germline, CDR1 is MDHEN and CDR2 is SYDVKM. This chain's CDR3 is CASSSGLADPGNIQYF. In nucleotides, the CDR3 is TGTGCCAGCAGTTCGGGACTAGCTGACCCGGGGAACATTCAGTACTTC.

V usage is TRBV5-4 and J usage is TRBJ1-1; possibly TRBD1 for D (5 bases). Germline CDR1 and CDR2: SGHNT and YYREEE (reference sequence). The CDR3 sequence is 13 residues long. Trimming stripped 3 bases from V and 4 bases from J, with 10 bases between. CDR3 nucleotides: TGTGCCAGCAGCTCTCCAGGGCCCACTGAAGCTTTCTTT. Amino acid sequence: CASSSPGPTEAFF.

This sequence joins TRBV6-6 and TRBJ1-1, with unresolved D. CDR3 size: 13 residues. Trimming left V 10 bases short and J 4 bases short, with 16 bases between. Germline CDR1 reads MNHNY; CDR2 reads SVGAGI (reference sequence). CDR3 DNA: TGTGCCATGCGGGCGGATGCGGCCACTGAAGCTTTCTTT. Protein product: CAMRADAATEAFF.

The chain combines TRBV13 with TRBJ1-5; D is uncertain. Per germline, CDR1 PRHDT and CDR2 FYEKMQ (reference sequence). With 6 bases removed from V and 2 bases from J, the gap between germline ends came to 17 bases. The CDR3 is made up of 16 amino acids. Here the CDR3 DNA reads TGTGCCAGCAGTCGGGGTGGTCTGGGTCGCAATCAGCCCCAGCATTTT. This gives the protein CASSRGGLGRNQPQHF.

This chain joins TRBV7-9 and TRBJ2-7, with D unclear. In germline, CDR1 is SEHNR, CDR2 FQNEAQ (reference sequence). The CDR3 has 13 residues. V lost 3 bases and J 4 bases, leaving 10 bases between the germline ends. In nucleotides, the CDR3 is TGTGCCAGCAGCTTGGGTCCTATTTACGAGCAGTACTTC. It translates to CASSLGPIYEQYF.

This chain joins TRBV5-1 and TRBJ2-5, with D possibly called TRBD1 or TRBD2 (5 bases each). Germline loops: CDR1 SGHRS, CDR2 YFSETQ. The germline V and J ends were trimmed by 0 bases and 5 bases, with 17 bases remaining between them. The CDR3 is 16 amino acids. CDR3 DNA sequence: TGCGCCAGCAGCTTGGCCGGGGCAGGCAGGTTCGAGACCCAGTACTTC. Encoded protein: CASSLAGAGRFETQYF.

The chain links TRBV19 to TRBJ1-2; TRBD1 is a possible D gene (5 bases). Germline V gene lookup returns CDR1 LNHDA and CDR2 SQIVND (reference sequence). The CDR3 covers 15 residues. V dropped 5 bases and J dropped 2 bases, with 15 bases sitting between them. The CDR3 reads CASSYRLGLNYGYTF. The CDR3 DNA reads as TGTGCCAGTAGTTACAGGCTGGGCCTAAACTATGGCTACACCTTC.

V gene TRBV18 combines with J gene TRBJ1-3; no clear D. The CDR3 loop spans 14 amino acids. The germline gives CDR1 KGHSH, CDR2 LQKENI. V was trimmed by 0 bases and J by 4 bases, leaving 7 bases between them. This CDR3 reads CASSPPARGNTIYF. CDR3 sequence (DNA): TGTGCCAGCTCACCACCGGCCAGGGGAAACACCATATATTTT.

V gene TRBV11-2 combines with J gene TRBJ1-1; 8 bases are shared with TRBD1. This CDR3 is built from 14 residues. The V segment lost 0 bases and the J segment 5 bases; nucleotides outside the gene matches: 2. The germline CDR1 and CDR2 sequences are SGHAT and FQNNGV. The CDR3 nucleotides are TGTGCCAGCAGCTTAGACAGGGGGCGAACTGAAGCTTTCTTT. This gives the protein CASSLDRGRTEAFF.

This sequence joins TRBV7-9 and TRBJ1-1; TRBD1 matches 8 bases. V dropped 2 bases and J dropped 6; count of bases not matched to a gene: 8. This CDR3 is 15 amino acids long. Germline V gives CDR1 SEHNR, CDR2 FQNEAQ (reference sequence). CDR3 amino acids: CASSLPQGARAEAFF. Here the CDR3 DNA reads TGTGCCAGCAGCTTACCTCAGGGGGCGAGGGCTGAAGCTTTCTTT.

The chain is built from TRBV7-3 and TRBJ1-5, with no clear D. The CDR3 is 14 residues long. Germline CDR1 and CDR2: SGHTA and FQGTGA. V gave up 3 bases and J gave up 5 bases, with 11 bases separating them. The CDR3: CASSFYADHQPQHF. CDR3 coding DNA: TGTGCCAGCAGCTTTTACGCGGACCATCAGCCCCAGCATTTT.

The J gene is TRBJ2-1, the V gene TRBV5-6, with a tentative D call TRBD2 (7 bases). This CDR3 has 14 amino acids. The V gene lost 0 bases and the J gene lost 8 bases, with 12 bases spanning the gap. CDR1 and CDR2 from the germline V gene are SGHDT and YYEEEE. The CDR3 here is CASSLGGGGYEQFF. CDR3 DNA: TGTGCCAGCAGCTTGGGCGGGGGCGGATATGAGCAGTTCTTC.

The chain couples TRBV6-6 to TRBJ1-1, with a tentative D call TRBD1 (6 bases). This CDR3 region has 13 residues. Germline V gene data show CDR1 as MNHNY and CDR2 as SVGAGI (reference sequence). Trimming took 6 bases from V and 2 from J, leaving 10 bases between them. CDR3 residues: CASRYRDNTEAFF. In DNA form, the CDR3 reads TGTGCCAGCAGATACAGGGACAACACTGAAGCTTTCTTT.